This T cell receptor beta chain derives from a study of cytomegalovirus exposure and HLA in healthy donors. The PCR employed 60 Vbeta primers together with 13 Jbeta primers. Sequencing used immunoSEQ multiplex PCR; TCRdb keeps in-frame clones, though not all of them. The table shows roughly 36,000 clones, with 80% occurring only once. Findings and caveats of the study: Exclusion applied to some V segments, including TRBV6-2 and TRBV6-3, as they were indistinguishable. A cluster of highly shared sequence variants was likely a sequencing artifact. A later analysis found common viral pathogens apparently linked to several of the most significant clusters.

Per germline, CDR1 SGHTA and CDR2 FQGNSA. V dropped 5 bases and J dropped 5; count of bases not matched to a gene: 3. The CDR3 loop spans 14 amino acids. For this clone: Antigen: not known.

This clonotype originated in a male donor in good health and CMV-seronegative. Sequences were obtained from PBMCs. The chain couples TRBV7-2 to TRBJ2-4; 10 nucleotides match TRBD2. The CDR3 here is CASSRTSGENIQYF. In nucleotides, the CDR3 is TGTGCCAGCAGCCGGACTAGCGGAGAAAACATTCAGTACTTC. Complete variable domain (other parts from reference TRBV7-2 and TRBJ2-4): GAGVSQSPSNKVTEKGKDVELRCDPISGHTALYWYRQSLGQGLEFLIYFQGNSAPDKSGLPSDRFSAERTGGSVSTLTIQRTQQEDSAVYLCASSRTSGENIQYFGAGTRLSVL.